This record covers a single T cell receptor (beta chain). Its antigen is still unknown. Germline V gene sequence: CDR1 SNHLY, CDR2 FYNNEI. V shed 4 bases and J shed 3 bases, with 10 bases lying between them. The CDR3 totals 14 residues. The source of the sample is a study of cytomegalovirus exposure and HLA in healthy donors. The study, taken as a whole, reports: A prior analysis recorded that most TCR beta V segments were productive about 87% or about 30% of the time. In a later analysis, several top co-occurrence clusters appeared linked to parvovirus B19, influenza, CMV and Epstein-Barr virus. Later work found that TCR association rates differed between HLA loci; DRB1 had the most and HLA-C the fewest.

This PCR relied on a set of 60 Vbeta primers and 13 Jbeta primers. The repertoire was sequenced with immunoSEQ multiplex PCR; TCRdb's copy has only in-frame clones and lacks some. The sample consists of 75,000 to 80,000 clones, around three quarters of them appearing once. The sequence was collected from a male donor in good health and CMV-seronegative. J is TRBJ1-5 and V is TRBV2; D is possibly TRBD1 (5 bases). The specimen sequenced was PBMCs. CDR3 in DNA: TGTGCCAGCAGTGTGGGGCAGATCAATCAGCCCCAGCATTTT. Its protein product is CASSVGQINQPQHF.